Below are 6 T cell receptor beta chains sequenced from a single sample in a study of T cells expressing NK-cell markers. TCRdb re-called the 5' RACE reads; one entry per CDR3 protein, DNA not given. The table gives 150,000 to 170,000 distinct CDR3 sequences; the top ten clones make up over 35% of it. Material for sequencing was blood T cells: a sorted CD56 or NKG2C T cell subset, CD4+ or CD8+ T cells, or bulk PBMC T cells (not recorded which). These receptors were obtained from a woman in her 50s in good health.

This chain links TRBV27 with TRBJ1-1; absent DNA, TCRdb's TRBD1 call cannot be checked. From germline, CDR1 is MNHEY and CDR2 SMNVEV (reference sequence). The CDR3 loop spans 13 amino acids. The CDR3 spells CASSVGGGTEAFF.

The J gene is TRBJ2-2, the V gene TRBV7-6; the TCRdb call, TRBD1, lacks DNA for checking. CDR3 size: 19 residues. The germline V gene has CDR1 SGHVS and CDR2 FNYEAQ. The CDR3 is CASSPTRTGPTLNTGELFF.

The J gene is TRBJ2-5, the V gene TRBV3-1; lacking DNA, the TRBD1 call made by TCRdb goes unchecked. In germline, CDR1 is LGHDT, CDR2 YNNKEL (reference sequence). There are 16 residues in the CDR3. The CDR3 sequence is CASSPGTLRSQETQYF.

V and J are TRBV5-1 and TRBJ2-5; TCRdb's D gene call, TRBD1, goes unchecked for lack of DNA. Germline V gene lookup returns CDR1 SGHRS and CDR2 YFSETQ. This CDR3 comprises 15 residues. This CDR3 reads CASSTDRAHQETQYF.

The chain recombines TRBV5-1 with TRBJ1-3; there is no DNA to check the TCRdb D call of TRBD1. Germline assignment: CDR1 SGHRS and CDR2 YFSETQ. CDR3 length: 14 amino acids. The CDR3 here is CASSPGSSGNTIYF.

The chain's CDR3 is CASSLLQDRMSYNEQFF. The chain couples TRBV7-6 to TRBJ2-1. Germline CDR1 is SGHVS and CDR2 is FNYEAQ. The CDR3 runs 17 residues.